A single sample is the source of the 20 T cell receptor beta chains below, sequenced in a study of shared clonotypes between healthy human individuals. Only in-frame clones appear in the TCRdb table, and some are missing; sequencing was by immunoSEQ multiplex PCR. The sample contains under 1,100,000 clones, approximately 80% of which appear only once. What was sequenced was memory CD4+ T cells from PBMCs. Noted subset: CD45RA-negative fraction. The receptors here all came from a man younger than 30 in good health. Some clones in this sample may be carry-over from other donors' samples.

The CDR3 loop reads CASSRVLRDNEQFF. CDR3 bases: TGTGCCAGCAGCCGGGTCCTTCGGGACAATGAGCAGTTCTTC. The chain joins TRBV5-6 to TRBJ2-1; D not certain. CDR1 and CDR2 from the germline V gene are SGHDT and YYEEEE. V lost 4 bases and J 5 bases, leaving 13 bases between the germline ends. The CDR3 covers 14 residues. The full variable domain, its missing parts supplied by reference TRBV5-6 and TRBJ2-1, is DAGVTQSPTHLIKTRGQQVTLRCSPKSGHDTVSWYQQALGQGPQFIFQYYEEEERQRGNFPDRFSGHQFPNYSSELNVNALLLGDSALYLCASSRVLRDNEQFFGPGTRLTVL.

For this clone: This may arise from a read error, as a much more abundant clone is one base away. This chain uses TRBV5-1 with TRBJ1-2; the D gene is possibly TRBD1 (6 bases). The CDR3 length is 13 residues. The germline gives CDR1 SGHRS, CDR2 YFSETQ. DNA for the CDR3: TGCACCAGCAGCTTGGGGGGCGACTATGGCTACACCTTC. Its translation: CTSSLGGDYGYTF.

The chain combines TRBV28 with TRBJ1-2; D is undetermined. V shed 7 bases and J shed 5 bases, with 20 bases lying between them. Germline lookup yields CDR1 MDHEN and CDR2 SYDVKM. The CDR3 consists of 15 residues. CDR3 nucleotide sequence: TGTGCCAGCACTCCAAGCCCCGGGCAGAGGTATGGCTACACCTTC. Translation gives CASTPSPGQRYGYTF.

This chain links TRBV7-3 with TRBJ2-1; TRBD1 matches 9 bases. Germline V gives CDR1 SGHTA, CDR2 FQGTGA. There are 13 residues in the CDR3. The V gene end was trimmed by 3 bases and the J gene end by 8 bases; junction bases not matched to a gene: 2. CDR3 sequence (DNA): TGTGCCAGCAGCTTCACAGGGGGCTATGAGCAGTTCTTC. Its translation: CASSFTGGYEQFF.

As DNA, the CDR3 is TGTGCCAGCAGTGAGCAGGGGGAGAACACTGAAGCTTTCTTT. This gives the protein CASSEQGENTEAFF. The V and J genes are TRBV2 and TRBJ1-1; 7 bases match TRBD1. Germline CDR1 is SNHLY and CDR2 is FYNNEI. This CDR3 contains 14 residues. J lost 1 base, V lost 3 bases, and 2 bases had no gene match.

The chain joins TRBV18 to TRBJ2-1; perhaps TRBD2 as D (5 bases). Germline CDR1 KGHSH, CDR2 LQKENI. V lost 0 bases and J 0 bases, leaving 15 bases between the germline ends. CDR3 length: 18 amino acids. As DNA, the CDR3 is TGTGCCAGCTCACCACCCACCTCGCGGAGGAGCTCCTACAATGAGCAGTTCTTC. Its translation is CASSPPTSRRSSYNEQFF.

The rearrangement uses TRBV6-1 and TRBJ1-5; D uncertain. This CDR3 has 13 amino acids. Trimming pared 3 bases from V and 8 bases from J, leaving 11 bases between. Per the germline V gene, CDR1 is MNHNS and CDR2 is SASEGT. CDR3 nucleotide sequence: TGTGCCAGCAGTGAGTCGGACCTTGAGCCCCAGCATTTT. Translation gives CASSESDLEPQHF.

This chain links TRBV7-3 with TRBJ2-1, with TRBD1 matching over 9 bases. The CDR3 extends over 16 amino acids. The V gene's germline CDR1 is SGHTA and CDR2 FQGTGA. V lost 4 bases and J lost 9; bases outside the gene matches: 13. CDR3 coding DNA: TGTGCCAGCAGCTCGGAGACCGGGACAGGGACCCGTGAGCAGTTCTTC. This gives the protein CASSSETGTGTREQFF.

The rearrangement uses TRBV6-6 and TRBJ1-1; D ambiguous. The germline V gene has CDR1 MNHNY and CDR2 SVGAGI (reference sequence). V lost 4 bases and J 0 bases, leaving 6 bases between the germline ends. This CDR3 has 13 residues. In nucleotides, the CDR3 is TGTGCCAGCAGTTTGAGGGTGAACACTGAAGCTTTCTTT. It encodes CASSLRVNTEAFF.

This clone was detected only once. The rearrangement links TRBV16 to TRBJ2-3, with TRBD2 identical over 9 bases. Losses at the gene ends were 5 bases for V and 6 bases for J; bases not matched to a gene: 3. The CDR3 extends over 13 amino acids. Germline V gene sequence: CDR1 KGHSY, CDR2 FQNENV. In DNA, the CDR3 is TGTGCCAGCAGCGAGACTAGCGGTGATACGCAGTATTTT. Amino acid sequence: CASSETSGDTQYF.

V and J are TRBV29-1 and TRBJ2-1; D unresolved. The CDR3 sequence is 12 residues long. Germline V gives CDR1 SQVTM, CDR2 ANQGSEA. V lost 4 bases to trimming and J lost 9 bases, with 13 bases between them. DNA of the CDR3: TGCAGCGTTGGGGTAGCCGGCGTTGAGCAGTTCTTC. Translated, it gives CSVGVAGVEQFF.

The chain uses TRBV10-3 and TRBJ2-5, with D unclear. The CDR3 consists of 12 residues. CDR1 ENHRY and CDR2 SYGVKD come from the germline V gene. Trimming took off 2 bases at V and 10 bases at J, with 11 bases between the two ends. The CDR3 DNA follows: TGTGCCATCAGTGAGCTCGCCGGGTTCCAGTACTTC. It translates to CAISELAGFQYF.

Comment on this clone: Other nucleotide sequences in the sample specify the same CDR3. J is TRBJ2-7 and V is TRBV9; no reliable D call. V was cut by 1 base and J by 1 base, with 9 bases left in between. CDR1 is SGDLS and CDR2 is YYNGEE in the germline V gene. This CDR3 spans 14 amino acids. The CDR3 bases are TGTGCCAGCAGCGTAACCGGTTCGTCCTACGAGCAGTACTTC. Amino acids: CASSVTGSSYEQYF. The full variable domain, with the rest looked up from reference TRBV9 and TRBJ2-7, is DSGVTQTPKHLITATGQRVTLRCSPRSGDLSVYWYQQSLDQGLQFLIQYYNGEERAKGNILERFSAQQFPDLHSELNLSSLELGDSALYFCASSVTGSSYEQYFGPGTRLTVT.

This clone occurred a few times. The rearrangement joins TRBV7-2 to TRBJ2-7; 7 nucleotides agree with TRBD2. The CDR3 extends over 16 amino acids. V lost 0 bases to trimming and J lost 2 bases; unmatched junction nucleotides: 7. Germline values: CDR1 SGHTA, CDR2 FQGNSA. Written as DNA, the CDR3 is TGTGCCAGCAGCTTAGCGCTGGCTAGCGGTGCCTACGAGCAGTACTTC. It translates to CASSLALASGAYEQYF.

This clone was observed many times. This rearrangement joins TRBV21-1 to TRBJ2-7; TRBD1 was called by the table and not checked on the DNA. TRBV21-1 is a listed pseudogene. The CDR3 loop spans 13 amino acids. CDR3 in amino acids: CASFSPRQGEQYF. Here the CDR3 DNA reads TGTGCCAGCTTCTCCCCACGACAGGGGGAGCAGTACTTC.

The chain is built from TRBV27 and TRBJ2-7; 7 bases map to TRBD1. The V gene end was trimmed by 2 bases and the J gene end by 10 bases; junction bases not matched to a gene: 11. The V gene's germline CDR1 is MNHEY and CDR2 SMNVEV (reference sequence). This CDR3 has 14 residues. CDR3 sequence reads: CASSLEAGGVDQYF. The CDR3 nucleotides are TGTGCCAGCAGTTTAGAGGCAGGGGGTGTCGATCAGTACTTC.

The sample holds one count of this clone. The chain joins TRBV28 to TRBJ1-1, with a weak D call TRBD1 (5 bases). The CDR3 extends over 13 amino acids. V was clipped by 6 bases and J by 10 bases, with 18 bases between them. Germline CDR1 and CDR2: MDHEN and SYDVKM. For the CDR3, the DNA is TGTGCCAGCAGCCCTTGGGGCGGCGTGGGAGCTTTCTTT. Residues: CASSPWGGVGAFF.

The CDR3 DNA reads as TGTGCCAGCAGCGACCTTACAGGGACCCCGATTCCCCATGAGCAGTTCTTC. Its protein product is CASSDLTGTPIPHEQFF. The rearrangement links TRBV11-2 to TRBJ2-1, with D possibly matching TRBD1 (6 bases). CDR1 and CDR2 (germline): SGHAT, FQNNGV. Trimming shortened V by 5 bases and J by 8 bases, and 25 bases separated the two germline ends. The length of the CDR3 is 17 residues.

The gene calls are TRBV7-2 and TRBJ2-7; D is unresolved. The V gene's germline CDR1 is SGHTA and CDR2 FQGNSA. The V gene lost 3 bases and the J gene lost 6 bases, with 9 bases spanning the gap. The CDR3 consists of 12 residues. The CDR3 sequence is CASSLAPGEQYF. The DNA for the CDR3 is TGTGCCAGCAGCTTGGCCCCCGGCGAGCAGTACTTC.

The chain employs TRBV7-8 and TRBJ2-6; 7 nucleotides agree with TRBD1. V shed 10 bases, J shed 0 bases, and the junction held 12 bases outside the gene matches. This CDR3 has 17 residues. Germline V gene data show CDR1 as SGHVS and CDR2 as FQNEAQ. CDR3 nucleotides: TGTGCCACTACCTGGGGACAGTTTTTCTCTGGGGCCAACGTCCTGACTTTC. It translates to CATTWGQFFSGANVLTF.